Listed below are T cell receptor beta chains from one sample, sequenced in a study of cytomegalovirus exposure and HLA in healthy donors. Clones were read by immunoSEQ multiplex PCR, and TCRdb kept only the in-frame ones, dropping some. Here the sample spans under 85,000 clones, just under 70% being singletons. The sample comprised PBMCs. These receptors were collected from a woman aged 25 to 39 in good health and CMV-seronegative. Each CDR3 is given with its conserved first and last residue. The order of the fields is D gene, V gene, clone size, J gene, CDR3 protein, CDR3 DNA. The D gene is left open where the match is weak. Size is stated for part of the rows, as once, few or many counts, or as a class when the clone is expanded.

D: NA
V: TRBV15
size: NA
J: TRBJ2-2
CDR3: CATSFRGDTGELFF
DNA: TGTGCCACCAGCTTCAGGGGGGACACCGGGGAGCTGTTTTTT

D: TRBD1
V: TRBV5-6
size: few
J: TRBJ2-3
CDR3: CASRYTGTGLPDTQYF
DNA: TGTGCCAGCAGATACACCGGGACAGGGCTCCCAGATACGCAGTATTTT

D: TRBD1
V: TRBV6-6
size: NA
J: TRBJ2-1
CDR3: CASLFGTGQHEQFF
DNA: TGTGCCAGCCTTTTTGGGACAGGACAACATGAGCAGTTCTTC

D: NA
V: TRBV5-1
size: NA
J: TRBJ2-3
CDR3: CASSLVQVLTDTQYF
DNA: TGCGCCAGCAGCTTGGTTCAGGTTCTCACAGATACGCAGTATTTT

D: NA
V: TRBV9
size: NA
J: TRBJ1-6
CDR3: CASSAPTGRDSPLHF
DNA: TGTGCCAGCAGCGCCCCGACGGGAAGGGATTCACCCCTCCACTTT

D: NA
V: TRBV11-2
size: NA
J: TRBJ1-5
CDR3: CASSLEGVGNQPQHF
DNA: TGTGCCAGCAGCTTAGAAGGGGTAGGTAATCAGCCCCAGCATTTT

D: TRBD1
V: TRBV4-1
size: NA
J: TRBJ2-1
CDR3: CASSQGERQGRNEQFF
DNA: TGCGCCAGCAGCCAAGGGGAACGACAGGGACGCAATGAGCAGTTCTTC

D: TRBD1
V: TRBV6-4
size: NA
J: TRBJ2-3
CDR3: CASSRQGDTATPYF
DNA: TGTGCCAGCAGTAGACAGGGTGATACAGCTACGCCGTATTTT

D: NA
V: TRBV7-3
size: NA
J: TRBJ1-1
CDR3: CASSPTGGRSEAFF
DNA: TGTGCCAGCAGCCCGACGGGGGGCAGATCTGAAGCTTTCTTT

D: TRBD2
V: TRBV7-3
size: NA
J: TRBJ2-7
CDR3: CASSLRGGASYEQYF
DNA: TGTGCCAGCAGCTTACGCGGGGGGGCCTCCTACGAGCAGTACTTC

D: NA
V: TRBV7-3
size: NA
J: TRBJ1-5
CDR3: CASSPDGGQPQHF
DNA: TGTGCCAGCAGCCCGGACGGAGGGCAGCCCCAGCATTTT

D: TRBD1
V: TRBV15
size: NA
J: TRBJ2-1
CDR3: CATSEGDSYNEQFF
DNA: TGTGCCACCAGCGAAGGGGACAGTTACAATGAGCAGTTCTTC

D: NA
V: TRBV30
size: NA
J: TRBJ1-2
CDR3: CAWSVPRAYGYTF
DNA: TGTGCCTGGAGTGTACCCAGGGCCTATGGCTACACCTTC

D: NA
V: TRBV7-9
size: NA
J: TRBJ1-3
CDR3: CASSLGGTRRGNTIYF
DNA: TGTGCCAGCAGCTTGGGGGGGACTCGGCGCGGAAACACCATATATTTT

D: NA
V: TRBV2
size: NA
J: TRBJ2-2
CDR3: CASSEGQTNTGELFF
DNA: TGTGCCAGCAGTGAAGGGCAGACGAACACCGGGGAGCTGTTTTTT

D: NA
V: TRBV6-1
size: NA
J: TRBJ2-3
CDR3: CASRTGMTDTQYF
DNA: TGTGCCAGCAGAACGGGGATGACAGATACGCAGTATTTT

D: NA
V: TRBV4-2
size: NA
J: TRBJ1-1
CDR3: CASSQGESVNTEAFF
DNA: TGTGCCAGCAGCCAAGGGGAGTCCGTGAACACTGAAGCTTTCTTT

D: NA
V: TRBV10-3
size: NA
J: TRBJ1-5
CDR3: CAISESTGLNQPQHF
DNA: TGTGCCATCAGTGAGTCGACAGGACTCAATCAGCCCCAGCATTTT

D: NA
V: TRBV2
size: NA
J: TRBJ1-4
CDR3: CASSGRGELFF
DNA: TGTGCCAGCAGTGGACGGGGAGAACTGTTTTTT

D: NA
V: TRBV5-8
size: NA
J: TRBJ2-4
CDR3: CASSYIQGRAKNIQYF
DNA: TGTGCCAGCAGCTACATACAGGGTCGGGCCAAAAACATTCAGTACTTC

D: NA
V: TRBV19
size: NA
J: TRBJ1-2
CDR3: CASSMGLSYGYTF
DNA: TGTGCCAGTAGTATGGGACTTAGCTATGGCTACACCTTC

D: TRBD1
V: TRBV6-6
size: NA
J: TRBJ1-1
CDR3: CASSSDRGVGNTEAFF
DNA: TGTGCCAGCAGCTCGGACAGGGGCGTCGGGAACACTGAAGCTTTCTTT

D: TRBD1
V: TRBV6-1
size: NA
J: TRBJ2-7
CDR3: CASSRTGQYEQYF
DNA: TGTGCCAGCAGCAGGACAGGGCAGTACGAGCAGTACTTC

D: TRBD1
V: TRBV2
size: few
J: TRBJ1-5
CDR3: CASSSGGDMGNQPQHF
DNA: TGTGCCAGCAGTTCAGGGGGCGATATGGGCAATCAGCCCCAGCATTTT

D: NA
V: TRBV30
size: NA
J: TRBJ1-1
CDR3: CAWRGSMNTEAFF
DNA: TGTGCCTGGAGGGGCAGCATGAACACTGAAGCTTTCTTT

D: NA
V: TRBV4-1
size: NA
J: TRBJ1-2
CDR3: CASSQEGRQGNGYTF
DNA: TGCGCCAGCAGCCAAGAAGGAAGGCAGGGGAATGGCTACACCTTC

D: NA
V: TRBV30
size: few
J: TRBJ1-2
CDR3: CAWTLGPVHYGYTF
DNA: TGTGCCTGGACCCTGGGGCCCGTGCACTATGGCTACACCTTC

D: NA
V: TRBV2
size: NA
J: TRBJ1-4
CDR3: CASSENGVDEKLFF
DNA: TGTGCCAGCAGTGAAAACGGGGTGGATGAAAAACTGTTTTTT

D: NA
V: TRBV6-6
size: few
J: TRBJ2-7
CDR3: CASSLEGEQYF
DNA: TGTGCCAGCAGTCTAGAGGGCGAGCAGTACTTC

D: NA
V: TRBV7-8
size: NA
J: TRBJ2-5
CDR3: CASSSATGYGETQYF
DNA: TGTGCCAGCAGCTCAGCGACAGGTTATGGGGAGACCCAGTACTTC